Sequencing of this T cell receptor beta chain was carried out in a study of cytomegalovirus exposure and HLA in healthy donors. About this clone itself: Its antigen remains unidentified.

This table comes from immunoSEQ multiplex PCR, and its TCRdb copy is limited to in-frame clones, with some not included. The sample includes 150,000 to 200,000 clones, 70% to 90% of them seen just once. Study-wide results and limits: The tendency of first-cohort TCR clusters to co-occur in the 90 to 150 validation repertoires was the finding of a later analysis. Cytomegalovirus-associated TCR beta chains were listed, numbering 150 to 200.

The CDR3 loop spans 13 amino acids. The sequenced sample was PBMCs. The chain is built from TRBV21-1 and TRBJ1-2. TRBV21-1 is a recognized pseudogene. The TCR sequence derives from a young woman in good health and CMV-seronegative. DNA for the CDR3: TGTGCCAGCAGCAAAGATAGTAGCCAATTTCACACCTTC. It is translated as CASSKDSSQFHTF.